The TCR beta chain under discussion was sequenced for a study of T cell repertoires in cytomegalovirus infection. Study-level background: Public TCR beta signatures provided an indication of both CMV infection and a matching HLA type.

Study results and caveats: Predominance within the ex vivo response was attributable to HLA-C-restricted CMV-specific TCR beta clonotypes. People with CMV and the relevant HLA were identified by cumulative public TCR beta family frequency.

With regard to this clonotype: Its antigen is not identified.

MiXCR was run by TCRdb on the reads, yielding one entry per CDR3 protein. The sample lists just under 550,000 distinct CDR3 sequences, more than 20% seen once, with roughly 13% in the top ten. The ends were cut back, 4 bases at V and 1 base at J, with 17 bases in the middle. Germline V gene lookup returns CDR1 SGHRS and CDR2 YFSETQ. CDR3 length: 16 amino acids. Input material: PBMCs. The sequence derives from a human donor in good health (CMV status not recorded). Some clones in this sample may be carry-over from other donors' samples. V gene TRBV5-1 combines with J gene TRBJ1-2; the D gene is possibly TRBD1 (6 bases). The CDR3 protein is CASSLGGTSVNYGYTF. The CDR3 nucleotides are TGCGCCAGCAGCCTAGGGGGAACGAGCGTTAACTATGGCTACACCTTC.